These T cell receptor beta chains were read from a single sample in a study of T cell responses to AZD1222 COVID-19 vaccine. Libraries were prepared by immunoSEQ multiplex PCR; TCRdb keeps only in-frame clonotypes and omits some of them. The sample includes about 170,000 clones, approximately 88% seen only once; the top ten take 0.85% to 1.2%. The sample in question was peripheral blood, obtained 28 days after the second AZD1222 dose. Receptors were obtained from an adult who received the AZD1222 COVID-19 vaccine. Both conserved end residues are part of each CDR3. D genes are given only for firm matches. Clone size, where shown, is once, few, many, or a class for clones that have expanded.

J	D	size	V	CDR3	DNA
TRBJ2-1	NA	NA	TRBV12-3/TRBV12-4	CASSLGTEQFF	TGTGCCAGCAGTTTAGGAACGGAGCAGTTCTTC
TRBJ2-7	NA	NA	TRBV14	CASSQGLGLSSYEQYF	TGTGCCAGCAGCCAAGGGCTAGGACTCAGCTCCTACGAGCAGTACTTC
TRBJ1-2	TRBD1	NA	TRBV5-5	CASSSSPQGANGYTF	TGTGCCAGCAGCTCCTCGCCGCAGGGGGCGAATGGCTACACCTTC
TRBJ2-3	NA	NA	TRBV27	CASSVEGTQYF	TGTGCCAGCAGCGTGGAGGGTACGCAGTATTTT
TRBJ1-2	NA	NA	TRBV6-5	CASSKDPYGYTF	TGTGCCAGCAGTAAGGACCCCTATGGCTACACCTTC
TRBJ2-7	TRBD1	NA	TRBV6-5	CASTGGQGTSYEQYF	TGTGCCAGCACCGGCGGACAGGGGACCTCCTACGAGCAGTACTTC
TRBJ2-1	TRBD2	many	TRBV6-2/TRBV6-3	CASSYSPPSGGLYNEQFF	TGTGCCAGCAGTTACTCCCCTCCTAGCGGGGGCCTCTACAATGAGCAGTTCTTC
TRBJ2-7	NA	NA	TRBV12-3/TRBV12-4	CASSHGIANEQYF	TGTGCCAGCAGTCATGGGATAGCAAACGAGCAGTACTTC
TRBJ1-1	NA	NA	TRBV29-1	CSVEGGLAEAFF	TGCAGCGTTGAAGGGGGCTTAGCTGAAGCTTTCTTT
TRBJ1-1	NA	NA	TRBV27	CASTAGRLTEAFF	TGTGCCAGCACTGCTGGACGGCTCACTGAAGCTTTCTTT
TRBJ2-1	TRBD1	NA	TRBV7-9	CASSDRIKANEQFF	TGTGCCAGCTCGGACAGGATTAAGGCCAATGAGCAGTTCTTC
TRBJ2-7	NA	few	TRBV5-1	CASSLIPDSYEQYF	TGCGCCAGCAGCTTGATACCAGACAGCTACGAGCAGTACTTC
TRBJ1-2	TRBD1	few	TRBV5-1	CASSPGQALGGYTF	TGCGCCAGCAGCCCGGGACAGGCCCTAGGAGGCTACACCTTC
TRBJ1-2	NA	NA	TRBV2	CASTPRQGTNYGYTF	TGTGCCAGCACCCCGAGGCAGGGGACGAACTATGGCTACACCTTC
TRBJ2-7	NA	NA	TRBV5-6	CASSLGTRVGEQYF	TGTGCCAGCAGCTTGGGGACCAGGGTCGGCGAGCAGTACTTC
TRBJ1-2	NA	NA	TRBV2	CASSIQGFGYGYTF	TGTGCCAGCAGTATACAGGGTTTTGGCTATGGCTACACCTTC
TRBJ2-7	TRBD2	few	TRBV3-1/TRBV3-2	CASSPASGGYEQYF	TGTGCCAGCAGCCCGGCTAGCGGGGGTTACGAGCAGTACTTC
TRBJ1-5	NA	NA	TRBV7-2	CASTLDSNQPQHF	TGTGCCAGCACGCTGGACAGCAATCAGCCCCAGCATTTT
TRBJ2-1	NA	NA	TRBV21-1	CASSKRAVRTVYNEQFF	TGTGCCAGCAGCAAAAGGGCTGTCCGGACAGTATACAATGAGCAGTTCTTC
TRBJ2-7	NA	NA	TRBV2	CASGSRSRGHEQYF	TGTGCCAGCGGGTCGAGGAGTAGGGGCCACGAGCAGTACTTC
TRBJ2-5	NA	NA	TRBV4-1	CASSQDPTGHQETQYF	TGCGCCAGCAGCCAAGATCCTACCGGACACCAAGAGACCCAGTACTTC
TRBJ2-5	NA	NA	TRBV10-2	CASSDYLPETQYF	TGCGCCAGCAGTGATTACCTCCCAGAGACCCAGTACTTC
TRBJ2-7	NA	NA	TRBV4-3	CASSQGRQGYEQYF	TGCGCCAGCAGCCAAGGTCGCCAGGGCTACGAGCAGTACTTC
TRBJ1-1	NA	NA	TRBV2	CASRAGVFTEAFF	TGTGCCAGCAGAGCAGGTGTATTCACTGAAGCTTTCTTT
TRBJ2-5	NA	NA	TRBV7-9	CASSSLVGRTQETQYF	TGTGCCAGCAGCTCCCTAGTGGGCAGGACCCAAGAGACCCAGTACTTC
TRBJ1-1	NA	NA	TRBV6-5	CASRKGVWNTEAFF	TGTGCCAGCAGGAAGGGGGTTTGGAACACTGAAGCTTTCTTT
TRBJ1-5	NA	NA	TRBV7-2	CASSFPGSNQPQHF	TGTGCCAGCAGCTTCCCGGGGAGCAATCAGCCCCAGCATTTT
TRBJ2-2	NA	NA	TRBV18	CASSPVPGNTGELFF	TGTGCCAGCTCACCAGTTCCGGGGAACACCGGGGAGCTGTTTTTT
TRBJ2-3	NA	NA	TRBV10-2	CASILARAWWTQYF	TGCGCCAGCATATTAGCGAGGGCGTGGTGGACGCAGTATTTT
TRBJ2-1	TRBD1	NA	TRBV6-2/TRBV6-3	CASSRTGEVDEQFF	TGTGCCAGCAGCAGGACAGGGGAGGTAGATGAGCAGTTCTTC
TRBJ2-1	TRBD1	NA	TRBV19	CASSIPGQGFNEQFF	TGTGCCAGTAGTATCCCGGGACAGGGTTTCAATGAGCAGTTCTTC
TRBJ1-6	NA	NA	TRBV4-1	CASSHLGPNSPLHF	TGCGCCAGCAGCCACCTGGGCCCAAATTCACCCCTCCACTTT
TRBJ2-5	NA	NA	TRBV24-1	CATSDPGTSPETQYF	TGTGCCACCAGTGACCCCGGGACTTCGCCTGAGACCCAGTACTTC